This T cell receptor (beta chain) was captured in a study of cytomegalovirus exposure and HLA in healthy donors. This clone was recorded a few times. V lost 3 bases and J 7 bases, leaving 16 bases between the germline ends. This CDR3 spans 14 amino acids. Germline V CDR1 and CDR2: SGHTA, FQGNSA. This table comes from immunoSEQ multiplex PCR, and its TCRdb copy is limited to in-frame clones, with some not included. The sample carries 150,000 to 200,000 clones, around four fifths recorded once. The chain uses TRBV7-2 and TRBJ2-7; D may be TRBD2 (5 bases). Sequences were obtained from PBMCs. The TCR was taken from a man aged 30-40 years in good health and CMV-seropositive. The CDR3 DNA follows: TGTGCCAGCAGCTTTGGACTGAGGGCCCAAGAGCAGTACTTC. Translated, it gives CASSFGLRAQEQYF.